Below, one T cell receptor beta chain is given with its context. The sample comes from a study of blood T cell repertoires in COVID-19. Study at large: Samples representing acute and convalescent COVID-19 were sourced from the United States, Italy and Spain. Sources were T cells, B-cell-depleted T cells, or PBMCs; the material itself was cDNA or gDNA.

Original analysis: From reference gene primer amplification, estimates of nucleated cell counts were derived. Assay used: immunoSEQ multiplex PCR; TCRdb lists only in-frame clones, some missing. The V and J calls and clone size were taken over from that table, and D and trimming were inferred from the DNA. The sample includes some 150,000 clones, approximately 90% seen only once; the top ten take over 3.5%. This CDR3 is built from 15 residues. Trimming removed 4 bases at V and 7 bases at J, with 17 bases between. CDR1 is MNHEY, CDR2 SVGAGI, per germline. Material for sequencing was peripheral blood. The genes are TRBV6-5 and TRBJ1-3; D gene unclear. This clonotype was obtained from a man younger than 35 with active or convalescent COVID-19. The CDR3 region is CASSFGPSGANTIYF. The CDR3 region has the DNA TGTGCCAGCAGTTTCGGTCCGTCAGGTGCGAACACCATATATTTT.